This TCR beta chain was found in a study of cytotoxic CD8 clonotypes in ibrutinib-treated CLL. On this clone itself: Its target is unknown.

From germline, CDR1 is LGHNA and CDR2 YNFKEQ. The V end was cut by 0 bases, the J end by 5 bases, with 16 bases between. The CDR3 has 16 amino acids. Study-wide findings and caveats: The study sampled sustained-remission and progressing patients at different times.

Sequenced by immunoSEQ multiplex PCR; TCRdb stores in-frame clones only, minus some. Seen here are around 70,000 clones, approximately 87% observed once, and the top ten hold roughly 40%. The genes are TRBV4-2 and TRBJ1-2, with TRBD1 as a possible D gene (5 bases). This clonotype was sampled from a human donor with chronic lymphocytic leukemia. The sample consisted of PBMCs, taken after 24 months of ibrutinib treatment. Here the CDR3 reads CASSQDPQGGGYGYTF. The CDR3 nucleotides read TGTGCCAGCAGCCAAGATCCCCAGGGCGGAGGGTATGGCTACACCTTC.